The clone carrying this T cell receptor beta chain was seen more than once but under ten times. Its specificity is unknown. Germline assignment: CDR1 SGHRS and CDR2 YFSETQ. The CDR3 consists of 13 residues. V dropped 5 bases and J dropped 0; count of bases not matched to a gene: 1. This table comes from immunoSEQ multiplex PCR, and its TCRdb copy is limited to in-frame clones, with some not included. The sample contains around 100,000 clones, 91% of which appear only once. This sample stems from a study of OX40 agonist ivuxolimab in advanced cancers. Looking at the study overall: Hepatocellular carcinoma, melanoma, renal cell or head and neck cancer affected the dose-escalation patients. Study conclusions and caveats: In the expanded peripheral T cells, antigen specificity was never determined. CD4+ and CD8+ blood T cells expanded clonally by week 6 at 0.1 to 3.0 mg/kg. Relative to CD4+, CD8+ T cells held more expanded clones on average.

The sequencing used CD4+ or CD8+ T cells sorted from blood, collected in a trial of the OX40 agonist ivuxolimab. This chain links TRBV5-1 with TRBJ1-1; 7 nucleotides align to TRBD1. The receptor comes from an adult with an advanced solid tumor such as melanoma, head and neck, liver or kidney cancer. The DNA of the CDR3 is TGCGCCAGCAGGGGGACAGTGAACACTGAAGCTTTCTTT. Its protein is CASRGTVNTEAFF.